This entry features one TCR beta chain sequence. Its antigen is unidentified. Losses at the gene ends were 4 bases for V and 5 bases for J; bases not matched to a gene: 9. Germline lookup yields CDR1 SGHTA and CDR2 FQGNSA. The length of the CDR3 is 15 residues. These data come from a study of blood T cells in healthy people across ages. Findings and limits, study-wide: Diversity was estimated from one million T cells, and these estimates were considered underestimates.

Donor samples were obtained from healthy Caucasian individuals from Russia, aged about 6 to 95. Each sample yielded at least 6 million isolated PBMCs. The total RNA that was extracted per sample amounted to at least 5.5 micrograms. PCR was performed a second time for roughly 7 to 11 cycles using a sample-barcoded 5' primer and a J-beta primer mix. One entry per CDR3 protein, called by TCRdb with MiXCR from the 5' RACE reads. The sample consists of about 1.1 million distinct CDR3 sequences, 35% to 40% of them appearing once. Specimen: blood. The origin of this receptor is a man in his late teens or twenties in good health. The chain couples TRBV7-2 to TRBJ2-3; 7 nucleotides match TRBD1. For the CDR3, the DNA is TGTGCCAGCAGCTACCGTAGGGGGCCCCTAGATACGCAGTATTTT. Its translation is CASSYRRGPLDTQYF.